This entry concerns a single TCR beta chain. This specimen comes from a study of T cells in Graves' hyperthyroidism and ophthalmopathy. There are 15 residues in the CDR3. Unmatched junction bases numbered 8, after V lost 5 bases and J lost 4 bases. The CDR3 regions of TCR beta were amplified from RNA transcripts. In the first-round RT-PCR of the TCR CDR3, the HTBI primer set was used. Using its own MiXCR run on the multiplex PCR reads, TCRdb lists one record per CDR3 protein. Found here are 340,000 or so distinct CDR3 sequences, around 23% of them singletons; the top ten hold 50%. Sequencing used blood. The TCR comes from a woman in her forties or fifties with Graves' hyperthyroidism. V and J are TRBV12-3 or TRBV12-4 and TRBJ2-3, with 8 bases identical to TRBD2. The CDR3 is CASSAGTRGSDTQYF. CDR3 DNA sequence: TGTGCCAGCAGTGCCGGGACTAGGGGTTCAGATACGCAGTATTTT.